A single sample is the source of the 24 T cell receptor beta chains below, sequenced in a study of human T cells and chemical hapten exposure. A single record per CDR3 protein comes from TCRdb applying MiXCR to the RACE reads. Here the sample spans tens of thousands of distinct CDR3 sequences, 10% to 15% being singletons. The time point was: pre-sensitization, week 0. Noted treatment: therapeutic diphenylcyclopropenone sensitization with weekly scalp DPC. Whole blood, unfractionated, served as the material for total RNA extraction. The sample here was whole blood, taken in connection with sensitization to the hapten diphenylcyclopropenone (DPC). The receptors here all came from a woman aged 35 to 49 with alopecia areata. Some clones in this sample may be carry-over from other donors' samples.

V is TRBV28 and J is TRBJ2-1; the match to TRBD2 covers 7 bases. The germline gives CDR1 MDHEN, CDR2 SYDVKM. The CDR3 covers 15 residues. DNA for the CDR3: TGTGTCACCGCTGGTGCGGGAGCGGTATACAATGAGCAGTTCTTC. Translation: CVTAGAGAVYNEQFF.

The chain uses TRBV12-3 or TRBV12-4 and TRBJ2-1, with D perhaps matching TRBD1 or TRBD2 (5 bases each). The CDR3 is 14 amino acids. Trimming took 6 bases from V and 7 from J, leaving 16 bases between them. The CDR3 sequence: CASSHRDLVNEQFF. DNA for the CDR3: TGTGCCAGCAGCCATCGGGACCTAGTAAATGAGCAGTTCTTC.

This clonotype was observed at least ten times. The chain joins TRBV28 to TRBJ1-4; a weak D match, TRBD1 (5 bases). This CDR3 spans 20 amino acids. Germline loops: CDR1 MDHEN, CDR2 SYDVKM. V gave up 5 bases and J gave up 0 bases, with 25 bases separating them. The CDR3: CASSPPGPSIFMATNEKLFF. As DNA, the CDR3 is TGTGCCAGCAGTCCACCGGGACCGAGTATATTCATGGCAACTAATGAAAAACTGTTTTTT.

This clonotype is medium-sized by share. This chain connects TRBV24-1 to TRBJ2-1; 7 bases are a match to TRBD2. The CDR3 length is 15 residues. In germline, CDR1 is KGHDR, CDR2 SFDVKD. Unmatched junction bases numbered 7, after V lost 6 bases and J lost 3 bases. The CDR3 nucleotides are TGTGCCACCAGTAGGTCCCTAGCGGACTACAATGAGCAGTTCTTC. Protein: CATSRSLADYNEQFF.

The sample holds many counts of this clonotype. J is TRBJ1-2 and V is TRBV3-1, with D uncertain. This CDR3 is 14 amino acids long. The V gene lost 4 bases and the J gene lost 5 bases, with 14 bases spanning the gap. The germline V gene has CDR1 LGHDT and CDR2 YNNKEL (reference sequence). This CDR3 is CASSPHLGEYGYTF. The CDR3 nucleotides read TGTGCCAGCAGCCCTCATCTCGGGGAATATGGCTACACCTTC.

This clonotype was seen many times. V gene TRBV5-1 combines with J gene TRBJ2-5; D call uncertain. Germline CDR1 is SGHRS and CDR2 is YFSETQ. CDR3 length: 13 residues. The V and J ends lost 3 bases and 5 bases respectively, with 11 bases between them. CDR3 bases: TGCGCCAGCAGCTATAGGGAAATGGAGACCCAGTACTTC. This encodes CASSYREMETQYF.

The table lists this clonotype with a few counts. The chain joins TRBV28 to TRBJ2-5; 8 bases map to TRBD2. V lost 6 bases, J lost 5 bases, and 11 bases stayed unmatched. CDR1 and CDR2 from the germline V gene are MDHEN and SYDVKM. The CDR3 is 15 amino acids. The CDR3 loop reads CASSSAGALRETQYF. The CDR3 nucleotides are TGTGCCAGCAGCTCAGCGGGGGCCCTGCGGGAGACCCAGTACTTC.

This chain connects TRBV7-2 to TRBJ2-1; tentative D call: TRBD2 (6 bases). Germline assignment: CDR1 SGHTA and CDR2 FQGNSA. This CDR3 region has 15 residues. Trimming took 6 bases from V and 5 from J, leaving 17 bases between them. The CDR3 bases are TGTGCCAGCAGGGGGCTAGCGCATAGCAACAATGAGCAGTTCTTC. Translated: CASRGLAHSNNEQFF.

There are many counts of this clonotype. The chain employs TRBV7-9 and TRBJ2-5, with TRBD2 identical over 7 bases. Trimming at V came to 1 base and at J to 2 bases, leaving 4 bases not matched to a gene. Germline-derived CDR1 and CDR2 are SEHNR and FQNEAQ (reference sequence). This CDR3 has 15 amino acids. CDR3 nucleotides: TGTGCCAGCAGCTTAGGAGCGGGGAATCAAGAGACCCAGTACTTC. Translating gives CASSLGAGNQETQYF. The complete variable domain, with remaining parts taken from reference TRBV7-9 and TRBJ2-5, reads DTGVSQNPRHKITKRGQNVTFRCDPISEHNRLYWYRQTLGQGPEFLTYFQNEAQLEKSRLLSDRFSAERPKGSFSTLEIQRTEQGDSAMYLCASSLGAGNQETQYFGPGTRLLVL.

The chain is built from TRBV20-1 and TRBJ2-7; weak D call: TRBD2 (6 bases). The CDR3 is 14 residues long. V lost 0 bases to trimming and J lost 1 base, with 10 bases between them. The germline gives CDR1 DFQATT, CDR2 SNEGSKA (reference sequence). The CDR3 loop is CSARDRERSYEQYF. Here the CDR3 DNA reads TGCAGTGCTAGAGATCGGGAGCGGTCCTACGAGCAGTACTTC.

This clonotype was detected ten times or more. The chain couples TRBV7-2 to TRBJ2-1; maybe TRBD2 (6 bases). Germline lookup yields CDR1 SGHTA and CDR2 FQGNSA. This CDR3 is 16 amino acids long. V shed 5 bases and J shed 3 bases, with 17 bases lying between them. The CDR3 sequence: CASSPEGGINYNEQFF. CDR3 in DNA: TGTGCCAGCAGCCCCGAGGGAGGAATAAACTACAATGAGCAGTTCTTC.

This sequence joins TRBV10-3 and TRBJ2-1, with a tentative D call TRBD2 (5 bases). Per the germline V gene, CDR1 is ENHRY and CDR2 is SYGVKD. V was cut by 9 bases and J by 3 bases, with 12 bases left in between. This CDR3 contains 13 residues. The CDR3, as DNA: TGTGCCATGAGGGAAGAAGACTACAATGAGCAGTTCTTC. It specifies CAMREEDYNEQFF.

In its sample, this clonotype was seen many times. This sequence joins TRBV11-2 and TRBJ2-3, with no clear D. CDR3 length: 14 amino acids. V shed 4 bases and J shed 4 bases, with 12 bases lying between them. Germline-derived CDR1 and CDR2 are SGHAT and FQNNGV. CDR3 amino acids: CASSSTALADTQYF. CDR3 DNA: TGTGCCAGCAGCTCCACGGCCCTCGCAGATACGCAGTATTTT.

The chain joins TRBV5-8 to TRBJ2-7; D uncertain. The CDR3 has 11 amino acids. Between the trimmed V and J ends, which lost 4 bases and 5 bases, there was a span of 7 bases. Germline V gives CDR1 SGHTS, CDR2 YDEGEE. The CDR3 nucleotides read TGTGCCAGCAGCGGCCATCACGAGCAGTACTTC. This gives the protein CASSGHHEQYF.

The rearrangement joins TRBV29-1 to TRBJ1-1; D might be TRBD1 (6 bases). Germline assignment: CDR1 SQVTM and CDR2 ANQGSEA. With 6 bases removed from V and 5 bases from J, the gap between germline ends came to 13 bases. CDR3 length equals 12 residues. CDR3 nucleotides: TGCAGCGTCGGGGGGGCGCGGACTGAAGCTTTCTTT. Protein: CSVGGARTEAFF. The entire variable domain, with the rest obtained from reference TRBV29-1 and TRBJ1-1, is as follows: SAVISQKPSRDICQRGTSLTIQCQVDSQVTMMFWYRQQPGQSLTLIATANQGSEATYESGFVIDKFPISRPNLTFSTLTVSNMSPEDSSIYLCSVGGARTEAFFGQGTRLTVV.

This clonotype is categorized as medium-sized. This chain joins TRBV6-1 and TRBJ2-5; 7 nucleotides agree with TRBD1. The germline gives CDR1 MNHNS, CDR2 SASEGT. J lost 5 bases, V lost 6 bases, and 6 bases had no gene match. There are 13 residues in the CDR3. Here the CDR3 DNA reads TGTGCCAGCAGCGGACAGGCCCTGGAGACCCAGTACTTC. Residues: CASSGQALETQYF.

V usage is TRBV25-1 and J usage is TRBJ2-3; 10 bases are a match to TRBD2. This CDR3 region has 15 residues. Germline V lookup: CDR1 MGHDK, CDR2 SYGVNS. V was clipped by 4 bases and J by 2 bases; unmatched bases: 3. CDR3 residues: CASSGGTSATDTQYF. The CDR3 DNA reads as TGTGCCAGCAGTGGCGGGACTAGCGCCACAGATACGCAGTATTTT.

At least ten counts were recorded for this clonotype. The CDR3 DNA reads as TGCGCCAGCAGCCAAGATGGGGGCCTCTCATCACCCCTCCACTTT. It translates to CASSQDGGLSSPLHF. The genes are TRBV4-3 and TRBJ1-6, with D possibly being TRBD1 (6 bases). This CDR3 spans 15 amino acids. V shed 0 bases and J shed 10 bases, with 13 bases lying between them. Germline CDR1 LGHNA, CDR2 YSLEER.

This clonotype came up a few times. As DNA, the CDR3 is TGTGCTAGCGCCGCCGGAATGAGCTCCTACAATGAGCAGTTCTTC. Translated, it gives CASAAGMSSYNEQFF. V usage is TRBV7-7 and J usage is TRBJ2-1; D may be TRBD2 (5 bases). The germline V gene encodes CDR1 SSHAT and CDR2 FNYEAQ (reference sequence). CDR3 size: 15 residues.

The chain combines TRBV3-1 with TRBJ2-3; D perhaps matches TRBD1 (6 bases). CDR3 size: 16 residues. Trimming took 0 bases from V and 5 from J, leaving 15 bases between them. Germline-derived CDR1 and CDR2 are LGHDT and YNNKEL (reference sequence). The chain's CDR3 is CASSQEAGVAGDTQYF. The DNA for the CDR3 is TGTGCCAGCAGCCAAGAAGCAGGGGTCGCCGGAGATACGCAGTATTTT.

DNA for the CDR3: TGTGCCAGCAGTTTCCTGGGGCTCAAAGAGACCCAGTACTTC. This translates into CASSFLGLKETQYF. The chain links TRBV12-3 or TRBV12-4 to TRBJ2-5; D is perhaps TRBD1 (5 bases). V was shortened by 3 bases and J by 3 bases, with 11 bases between the two germline ends. This CDR3 is built from 14 residues.

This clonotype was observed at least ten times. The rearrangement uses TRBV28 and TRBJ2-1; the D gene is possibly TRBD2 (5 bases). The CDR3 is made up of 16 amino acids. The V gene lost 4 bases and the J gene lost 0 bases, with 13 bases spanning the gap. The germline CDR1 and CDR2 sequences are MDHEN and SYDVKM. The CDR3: CASSSGKASSYNEQFF. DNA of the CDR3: TGTGCCAGCAGTTCCGGGAAGGCTAGCTCCTACAATGAGCAGTTCTTC.

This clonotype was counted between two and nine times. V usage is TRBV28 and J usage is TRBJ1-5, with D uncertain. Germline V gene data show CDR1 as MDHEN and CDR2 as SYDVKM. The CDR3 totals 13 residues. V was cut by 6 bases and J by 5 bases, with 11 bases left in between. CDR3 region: CASSWEGYQPQHF. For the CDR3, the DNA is TGTGCCAGCAGCTGGGAGGGTTATCAGCCCCAGCATTTT.

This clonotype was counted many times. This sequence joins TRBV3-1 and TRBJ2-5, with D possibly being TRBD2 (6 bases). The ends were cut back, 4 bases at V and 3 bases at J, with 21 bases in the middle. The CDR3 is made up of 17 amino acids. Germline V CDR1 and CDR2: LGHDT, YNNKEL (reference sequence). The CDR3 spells CASSPLRGTQTKETQYF. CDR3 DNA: TGTGCCAGCAGCCCTCTCCGGGGGACGCAAACCAAAGAGACCCAGTACTTC.